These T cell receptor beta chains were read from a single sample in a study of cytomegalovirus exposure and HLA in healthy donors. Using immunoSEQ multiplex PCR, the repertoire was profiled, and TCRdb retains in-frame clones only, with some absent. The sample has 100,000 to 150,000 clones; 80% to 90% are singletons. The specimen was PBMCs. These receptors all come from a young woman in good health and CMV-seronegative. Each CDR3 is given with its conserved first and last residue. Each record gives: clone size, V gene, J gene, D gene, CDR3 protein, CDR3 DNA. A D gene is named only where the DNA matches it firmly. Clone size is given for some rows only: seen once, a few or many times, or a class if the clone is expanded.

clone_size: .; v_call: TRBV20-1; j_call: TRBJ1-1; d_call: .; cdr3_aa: CSAKRDTEAFF; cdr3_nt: TGCAGTGCTAAGCGGGACACTGAAGCTTTCTTT
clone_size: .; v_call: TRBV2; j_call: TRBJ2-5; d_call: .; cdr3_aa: CASSGRGSGVETQYF; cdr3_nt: TGTGCCAGCAGTGGCCGCGGTAGCGGCGTAGAGACCCAGTACTTC
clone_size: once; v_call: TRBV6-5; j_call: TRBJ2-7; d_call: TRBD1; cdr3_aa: CASSQFRDRAYEQYF; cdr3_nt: TGTGCCAGCAGTCAGTTTAGGGACAGGGCCTACGAGCAGTACTTC
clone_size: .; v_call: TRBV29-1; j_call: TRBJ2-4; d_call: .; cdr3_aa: CSVGGQGKAKNIQYF; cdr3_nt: TGCAGCGTTGGAGGTCAGGGGAAGGCCAAAAACATTCAGTACTTC
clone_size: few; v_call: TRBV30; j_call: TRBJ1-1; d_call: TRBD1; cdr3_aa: CALRAGGRSTEAFF; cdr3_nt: TGTGCCTTGAGGGCAGGGGGTAGGAGCACTGAAGCTTTCTTT
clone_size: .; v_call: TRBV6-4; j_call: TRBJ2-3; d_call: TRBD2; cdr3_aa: CASSGSGDTDTQYF; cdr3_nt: TGTGCCAGCAGCGGTAGCGGGGACACAGATACGCAGTATTTT
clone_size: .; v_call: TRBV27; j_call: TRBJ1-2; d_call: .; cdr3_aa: CASSAASRYGYTF; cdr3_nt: TGTGCCAGCAGTGCGGCCTCTAGGTATGGCTACACCTTC
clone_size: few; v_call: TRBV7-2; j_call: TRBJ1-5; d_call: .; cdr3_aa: CASTGSVNQPQHF; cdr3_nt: TGTGCCAGCACCGGGTCCGTCAATCAGCCCCAGCATTTT
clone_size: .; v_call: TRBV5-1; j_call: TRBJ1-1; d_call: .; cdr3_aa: CASTYRVGTEAFF; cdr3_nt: TGCGCCAGCACCTACAGGGTGGGCACTGAAGCTTTCTTT
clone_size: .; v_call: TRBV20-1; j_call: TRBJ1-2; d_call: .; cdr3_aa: CSARGWEGYTF; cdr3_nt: TGCAGTGCTAGGGGGTGGGAGGGCTACACCTTC
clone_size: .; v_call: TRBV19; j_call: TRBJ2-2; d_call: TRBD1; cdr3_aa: CASSIEGQLVGELFF; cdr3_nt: TGTGCCAGTAGTATAGAGGGACAGCTAGTCGGGGAGCTGTTTTTT
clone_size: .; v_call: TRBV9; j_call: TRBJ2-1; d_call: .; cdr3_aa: CASSVGSTRSYNEQFF; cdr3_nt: TGTGCCAGCAGCGTAGGGAGCACTAGGAGTTACAATGAGCAGTTCTTC
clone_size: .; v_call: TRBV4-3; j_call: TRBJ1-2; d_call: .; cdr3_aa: CASSQDYSGGYGYTF; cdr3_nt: TGCGCCAGCAGCCAAGATTACTCGGGGGGCTATGGCTACACCTTC
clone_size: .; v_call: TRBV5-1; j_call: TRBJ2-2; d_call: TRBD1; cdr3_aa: CASRTGWSTGELFF; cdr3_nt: TGCGCCAGTAGGACAGGGTGGAGCACCGGGGAGCTGTTTTTT
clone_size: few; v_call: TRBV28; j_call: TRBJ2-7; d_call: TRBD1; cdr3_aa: CASSPGQGGYEQYF; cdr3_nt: TGTGCCAGCAGTCCGGGACAGGGTGGGTACGAGCAGTACTTC
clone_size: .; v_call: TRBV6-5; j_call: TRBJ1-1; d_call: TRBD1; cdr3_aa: CASSSDRGKGTEAFF; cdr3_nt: TGTGCCAGCAGTTCCGACAGGGGAAAAGGGACTGAAGCTTTCTTT
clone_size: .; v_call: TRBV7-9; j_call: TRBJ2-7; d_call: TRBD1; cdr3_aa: CASSQARTGGHEQYF; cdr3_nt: TGTGCCAGCAGTCAGGCCCGGACAGGGGGGCACGAGCAGTACTTC
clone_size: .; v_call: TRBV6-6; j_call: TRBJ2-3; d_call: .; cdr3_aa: CASSLTDTQYF; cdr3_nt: TGTGCCAGCAGTTTAACAGATACGCAGTATTTT
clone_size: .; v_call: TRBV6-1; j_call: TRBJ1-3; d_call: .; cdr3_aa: CASSEEGVPGNTIYF; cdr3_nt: TGTGCCAGCAGTGAAGAGGGGGTTCCTGGAAACACCATATATTTT
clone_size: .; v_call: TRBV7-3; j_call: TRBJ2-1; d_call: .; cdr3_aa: CASSLSSRGGANEQFF; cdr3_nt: TGTGCCAGCAGCTTAAGTAGCCGTGGGGGGGCGAATGAGCAGTTCTTC
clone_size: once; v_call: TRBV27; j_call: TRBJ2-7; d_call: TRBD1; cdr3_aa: CASSPLGTGGASYEQYF; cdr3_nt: TGTGCCAGCAGCCCGCTCGGGACAGGGGGCGCCTCCTACGAGCAGTACTTC
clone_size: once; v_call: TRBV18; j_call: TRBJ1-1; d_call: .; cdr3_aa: CASSPIRAREAEAFF; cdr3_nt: TGTGCCAGCTCACCAATTCGGGCGCGGGAGGCTGAAGCTTTCTTT
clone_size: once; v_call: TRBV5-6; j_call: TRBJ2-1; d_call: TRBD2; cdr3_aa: CASSWQRGPYNEQFF; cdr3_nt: TGTGCCAGCAGCTGGCAGCGGGGGCCCTACAATGAGCAGTTCTTC
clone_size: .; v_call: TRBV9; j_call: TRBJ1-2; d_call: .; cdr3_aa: CASSGTPSGGYTF; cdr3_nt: TGTGCCAGCAGCGGGACTCCCAGTGGAGGCTACACCTTC
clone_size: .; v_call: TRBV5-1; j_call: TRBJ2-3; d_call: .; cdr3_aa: CASSLGTRTDTQYF; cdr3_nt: TGCGCCAGCAGCTTAGGGACTCGCACAGATACGCAGTATTTT
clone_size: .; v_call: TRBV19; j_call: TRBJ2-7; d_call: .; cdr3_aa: CASSAPWDNTYEQYF; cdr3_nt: TGTGCCAGTAGTGCCCCGTGGGACAACACCTACGAGCAGTACTTC
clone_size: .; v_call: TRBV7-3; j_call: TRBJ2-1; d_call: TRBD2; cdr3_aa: CASSAIGTSGRAHNEQFF; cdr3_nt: TGTGCCAGCAGCGCCATCGGGACTAGCGGGAGGGCCCACAATGAGCAGTTCTTC
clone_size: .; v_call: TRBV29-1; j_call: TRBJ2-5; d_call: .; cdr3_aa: CSVDVSTQETQYF; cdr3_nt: TGCAGCGTTGACGTGAGTACTCAAGAGACCCAGTACTTC
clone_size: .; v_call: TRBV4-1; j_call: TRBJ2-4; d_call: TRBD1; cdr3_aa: CASSQEGGGRYF; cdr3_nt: TGCGCCAGCAGCCAAGAAGGGGGCGGACGATACTTC
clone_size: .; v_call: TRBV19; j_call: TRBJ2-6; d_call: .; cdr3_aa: CASSYGLNGANVLTF; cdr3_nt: TGTGCCAGTAGCTACGGGTTGAATGGGGCCAACGTCCTGACTTTC
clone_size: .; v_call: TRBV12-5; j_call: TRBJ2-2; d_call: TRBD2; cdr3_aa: CASGFLAGGLNTGELFF; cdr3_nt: TGTGCTAGTGGTTTTCTAGCGGGGGGCCTAAACACCGGGGAGCTGTTTTTT
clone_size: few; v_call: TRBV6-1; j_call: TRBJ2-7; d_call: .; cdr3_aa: CASSEGRYEQYF; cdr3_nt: TGTGCCAGCAGTGAAGGCCGGTACGAGCAGTACTTC
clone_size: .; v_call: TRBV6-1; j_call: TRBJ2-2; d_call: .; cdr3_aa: CASSGRRVVNTGELFF; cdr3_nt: TGTGCCAGCAGTGGCAGGCGTGTGGTGAACACCGGGGAGCTGTTTTTT
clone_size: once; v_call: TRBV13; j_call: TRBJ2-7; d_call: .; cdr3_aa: CASSPSRYEQYF; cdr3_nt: TGTGCCAGCAGCCCAAGTAGATACGAGCAGTACTTC
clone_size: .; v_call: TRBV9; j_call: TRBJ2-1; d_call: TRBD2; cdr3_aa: CASSGLTSGKGNEQFF; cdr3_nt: TGTGCCAGCAGCGGACTCACTAGCGGGAAAGGGAATGAGCAGTTCTTC
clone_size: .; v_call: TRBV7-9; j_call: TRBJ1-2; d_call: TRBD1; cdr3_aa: CSSSFPGQGALNYGYTF; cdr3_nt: TGTTCCAGCAGCTTTCCGGGACAGGGGGCCCTTAACTATGGCTACACCTTC
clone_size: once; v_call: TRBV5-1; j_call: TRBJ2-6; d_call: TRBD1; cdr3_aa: CASSFRTGQGRWGANVLTF; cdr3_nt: TGCGCCAGCAGCTTTCGGACGGGACAGGGGAGGTGGGGGGCCAACGTCCTGACTTTC
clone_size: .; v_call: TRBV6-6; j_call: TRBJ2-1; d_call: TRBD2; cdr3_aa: CASSQSGGVYEQFF; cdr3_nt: TGTGCCAGCAGTCAAAGCGGGGGGGTCTATGAGCAGTTCTTC
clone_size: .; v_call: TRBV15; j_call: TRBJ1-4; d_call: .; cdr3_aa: CATSREAGFTNEKLFF; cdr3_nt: TGTGCCACCAGCAGAGAAGCGGGGTTTACTAATGAAAAACTGTTTTTT
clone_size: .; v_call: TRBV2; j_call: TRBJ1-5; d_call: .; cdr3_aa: CASSDRARNQPQHF; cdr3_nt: TGTGCCAGCAGTGACAGGGCTCGCAATCAGCCCCAGCATTTT
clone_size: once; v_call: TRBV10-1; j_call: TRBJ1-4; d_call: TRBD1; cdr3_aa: CASSPSTGTGLENEKLFF; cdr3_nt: TGCGCCAGCAGTCCGAGTACCGGGACAGGGCTCGAAAATGAAAAACTGTTTTTT
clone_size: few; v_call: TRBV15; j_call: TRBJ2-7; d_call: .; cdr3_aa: CATSENPRGPYEQYF; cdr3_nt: TGTGCCACCAGCGAGAACCCCAGGGGTCCCTACGAGCAGTACTTC
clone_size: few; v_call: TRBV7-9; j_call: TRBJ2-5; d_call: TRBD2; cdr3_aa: CASSPRDYTGEETQYF; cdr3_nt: TGTGCCAGCAGCCCAAGGGACTACACGGGGGAAGAGACCCAGTACTTC
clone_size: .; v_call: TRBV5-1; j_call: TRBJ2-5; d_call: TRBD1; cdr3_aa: CASGRQGGETQYF; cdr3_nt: TGCGCCAGCGGGAGACAGGGGGGCGAGACCCAGTACTTC
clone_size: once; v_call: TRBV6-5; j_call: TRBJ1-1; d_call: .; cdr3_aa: CASRRQKDTEAFF; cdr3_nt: TGTGCCAGCAGACGACAGAAGGACACTGAAGCTTTCTTT
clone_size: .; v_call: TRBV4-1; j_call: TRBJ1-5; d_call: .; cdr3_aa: CASRLTSGSNQPQHF; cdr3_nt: TGCGCCAGCAGACTTACTTCGGGTAGCAATCAGCCCCAGCATTTT
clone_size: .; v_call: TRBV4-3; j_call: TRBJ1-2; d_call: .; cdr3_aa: CASSQDGGGEYGYTF; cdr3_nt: TGCGCCAGCAGCCAAGACGGCGGGGGCGAATATGGCTACACCTTC